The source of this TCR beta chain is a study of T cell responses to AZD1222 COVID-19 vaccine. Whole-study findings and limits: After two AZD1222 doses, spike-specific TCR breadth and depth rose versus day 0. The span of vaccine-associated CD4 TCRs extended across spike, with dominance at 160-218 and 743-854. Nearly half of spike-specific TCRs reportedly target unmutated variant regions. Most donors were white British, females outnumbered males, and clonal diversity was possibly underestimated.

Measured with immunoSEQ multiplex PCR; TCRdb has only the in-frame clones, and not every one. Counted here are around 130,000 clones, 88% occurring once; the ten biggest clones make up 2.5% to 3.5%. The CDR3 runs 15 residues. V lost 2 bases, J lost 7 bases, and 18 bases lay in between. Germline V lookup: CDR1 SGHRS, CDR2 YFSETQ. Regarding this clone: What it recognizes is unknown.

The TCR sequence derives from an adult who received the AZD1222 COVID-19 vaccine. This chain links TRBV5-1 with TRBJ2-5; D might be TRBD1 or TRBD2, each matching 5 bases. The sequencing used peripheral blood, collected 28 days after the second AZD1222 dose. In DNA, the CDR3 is TGCGCCAGCAGCTTAGACGGGATTGGGGACGGGACCCAGTACTTC. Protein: CASSLDGIGDGTQYF.